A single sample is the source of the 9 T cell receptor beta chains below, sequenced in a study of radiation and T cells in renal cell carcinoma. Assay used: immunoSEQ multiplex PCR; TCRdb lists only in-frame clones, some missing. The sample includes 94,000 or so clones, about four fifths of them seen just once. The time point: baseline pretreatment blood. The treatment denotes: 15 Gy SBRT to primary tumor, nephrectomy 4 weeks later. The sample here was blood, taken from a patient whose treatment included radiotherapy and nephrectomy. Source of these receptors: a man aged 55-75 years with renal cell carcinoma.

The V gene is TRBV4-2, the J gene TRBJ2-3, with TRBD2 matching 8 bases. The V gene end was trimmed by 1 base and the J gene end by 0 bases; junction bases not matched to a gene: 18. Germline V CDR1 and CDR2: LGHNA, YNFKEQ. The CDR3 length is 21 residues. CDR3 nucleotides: TGTGCCAGCAGCCAAGGTCCGGGGGGGACTAGATACCGCCGGAGCACAGATACGCAGTATTTT. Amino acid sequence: CASSQGPGGTRYRRSTDTQYF.

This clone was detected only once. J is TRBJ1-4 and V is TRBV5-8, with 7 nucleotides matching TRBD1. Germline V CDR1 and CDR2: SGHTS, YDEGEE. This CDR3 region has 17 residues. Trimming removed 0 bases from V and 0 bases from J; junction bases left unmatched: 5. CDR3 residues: CASSLGQGGATNEKLFF. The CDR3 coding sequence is TGTGCCAGCAGCTTGGGCCAGGGGGGTGCAACTAATGAAAAACTGTTTTTT. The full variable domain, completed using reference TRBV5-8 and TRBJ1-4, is EAGVTQSPTHLIKTRGQQATLRCSPISGHTSVYWYQQALGLGLQFLLWYDEGEERNRGNFPPRFSGRQFPNYSSELNVNALELEDSALYLCASSLGQGGATNEKLFFGSGTQLSVL.

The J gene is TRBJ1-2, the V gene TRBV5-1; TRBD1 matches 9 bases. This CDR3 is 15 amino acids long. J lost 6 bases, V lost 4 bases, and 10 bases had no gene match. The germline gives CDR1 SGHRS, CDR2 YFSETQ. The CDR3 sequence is CASSEDRGFRDGYTF. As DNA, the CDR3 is TGCGCCAGCAGCGAGGACAGGGGATTTAGGGATGGCTACACCTTC.

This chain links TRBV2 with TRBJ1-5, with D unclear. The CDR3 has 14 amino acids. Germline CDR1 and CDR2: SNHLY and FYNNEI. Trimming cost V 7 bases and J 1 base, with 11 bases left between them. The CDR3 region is CASNQFNSNQPQHF. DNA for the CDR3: TGTGCCAGCAACCAGTTCAACAGCAATCAGCCCCAGCATTTT.

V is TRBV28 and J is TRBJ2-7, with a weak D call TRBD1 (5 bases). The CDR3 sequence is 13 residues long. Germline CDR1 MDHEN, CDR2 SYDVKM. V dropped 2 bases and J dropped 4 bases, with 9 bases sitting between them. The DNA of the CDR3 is TGTGCCAGCAGTTTACAGGGTTTGTACGAGCAGTACTTC. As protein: CASSLQGLYEQYF.

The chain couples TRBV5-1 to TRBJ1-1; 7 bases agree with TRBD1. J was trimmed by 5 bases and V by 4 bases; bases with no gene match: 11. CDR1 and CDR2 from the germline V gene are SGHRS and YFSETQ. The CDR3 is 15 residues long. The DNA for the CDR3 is TGCGCCAGCAGCACCCGGACAGGTACGGAGACTGAAGCTTTCTTT. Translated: CASSTRTGTETEAFF. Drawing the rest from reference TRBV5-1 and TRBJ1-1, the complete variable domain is KAGVTQTPRYLIKTRGQQVTLSCSPISGHRSVSWYQQTPGQGLQFLFEYFSETQRNKGNFPGRFSGRQFSNSRSEMNVSTLELGDSALYLCASSTRTGTETEAFFGQGTRLTVV.

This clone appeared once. In DNA form, the CDR3 reads TGTGCCACCAGCAGAGATCTACTAGCGACCGCCTACGAGCAGTACTTC. This translates into CATSRDLLATAYEQYF. This chain uses TRBV15 with TRBJ2-7, with 7 bases identical to TRBD2. The CDR3 length is 16 residues. J was trimmed by 2 bases and V by 0 bases; bases with no gene match: 7. CDR1 and CDR2 (germline): LNHNV, YYDKDF (reference sequence).

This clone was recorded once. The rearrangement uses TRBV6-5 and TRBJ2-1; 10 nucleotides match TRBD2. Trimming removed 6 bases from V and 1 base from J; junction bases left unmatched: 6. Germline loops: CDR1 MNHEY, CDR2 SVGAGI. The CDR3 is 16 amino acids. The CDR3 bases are TGTGCCAGCAGCTACGGACTAGCGGATTCCTACAATGAGCAGTTCTTC. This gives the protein CASSYGLADSYNEQFF.

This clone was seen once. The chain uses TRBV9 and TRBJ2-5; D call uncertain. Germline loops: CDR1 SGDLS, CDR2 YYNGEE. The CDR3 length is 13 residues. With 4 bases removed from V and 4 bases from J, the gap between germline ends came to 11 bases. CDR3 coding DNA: TGTGCCAGCAGCCCGGCCGGAGCAGAGACCCAGTACTTC. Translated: CASSPAGAETQYF.